This T cell receptor (beta chain) was retrieved from a study of blood T cell repertoires in COVID-19. At the level of the study: PBMCs, B-cell-depleted T cells, or T cells provided the cDNA or gDNA that made up the material.

Trimming at V came to 8 bases and at J to 8 bases, leaving 6 bases not matched to a gene. Germline CDR1 and CDR2: MNHEY and SVGAGI. CDR3 length: 13 amino acids. Per the study methods: Amplification of reference gene primers was used by the study to estimate nucleated cell counts. Clones were sequenced by immunoSEQ multiplex PCR, and TCRdb holds only the in-frame ones, with some missing. V, J and clone size derive from that table, while D and trimming were established from the DNA sequence. The data show tens of thousands of clones, with 75% to 90% seen just once and roughly 12% held by the top ten. The TCR originated in a human donor in a cohort sampled during active COVID-19. The chain has TRBV6-5 and TRBJ1-6; 7 bases line up with TRBD1. Sequencing was performed on peripheral blood. CDR3 DNA sequence: TGTGCCAGCTTACAGGGGTTGGATTCACCCCTCCACTTT. Translating gives CASLQGLDSPLHF.